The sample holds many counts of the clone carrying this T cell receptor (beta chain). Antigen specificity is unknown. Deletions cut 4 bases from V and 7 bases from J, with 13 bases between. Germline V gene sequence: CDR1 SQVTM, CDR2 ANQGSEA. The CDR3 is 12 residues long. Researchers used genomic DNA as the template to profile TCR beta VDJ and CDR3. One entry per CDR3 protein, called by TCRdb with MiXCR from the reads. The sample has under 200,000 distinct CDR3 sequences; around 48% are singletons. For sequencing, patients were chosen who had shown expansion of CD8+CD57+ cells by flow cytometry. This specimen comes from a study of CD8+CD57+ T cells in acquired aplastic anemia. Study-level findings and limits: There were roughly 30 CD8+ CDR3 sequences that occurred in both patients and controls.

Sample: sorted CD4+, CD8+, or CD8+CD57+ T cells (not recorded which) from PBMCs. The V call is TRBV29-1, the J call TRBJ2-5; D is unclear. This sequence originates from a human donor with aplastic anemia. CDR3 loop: CSVVARYGTQYF. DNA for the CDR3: TGCAGCGTTGTAGCCCGGTATGGGACCCAGTACTTC. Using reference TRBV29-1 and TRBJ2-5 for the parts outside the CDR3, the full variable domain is SAVISQKPSRDICQRGTSLTIQCQVDSQVTMMFWYRQQPGQSLTLIATANQGSEATYESGFVIDKFPISRPNLTFSTLTVSNMSPEDSSIYLCSVVARYGTQYFGPGTRLLVL.